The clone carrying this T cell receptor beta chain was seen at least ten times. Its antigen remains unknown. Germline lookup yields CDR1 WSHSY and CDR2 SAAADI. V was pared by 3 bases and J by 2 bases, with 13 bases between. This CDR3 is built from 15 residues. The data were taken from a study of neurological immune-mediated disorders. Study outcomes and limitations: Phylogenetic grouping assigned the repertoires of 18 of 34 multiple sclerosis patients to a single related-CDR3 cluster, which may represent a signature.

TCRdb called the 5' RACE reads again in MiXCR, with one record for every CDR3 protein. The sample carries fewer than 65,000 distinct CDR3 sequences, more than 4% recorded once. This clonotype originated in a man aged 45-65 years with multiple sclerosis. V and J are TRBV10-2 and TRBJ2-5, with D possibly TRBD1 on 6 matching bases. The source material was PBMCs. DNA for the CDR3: TGCGCCAGCAGTGATAACAGGGCATATCAAGAGACCCAGTACTTC. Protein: CASSDNRAYQETQYF.